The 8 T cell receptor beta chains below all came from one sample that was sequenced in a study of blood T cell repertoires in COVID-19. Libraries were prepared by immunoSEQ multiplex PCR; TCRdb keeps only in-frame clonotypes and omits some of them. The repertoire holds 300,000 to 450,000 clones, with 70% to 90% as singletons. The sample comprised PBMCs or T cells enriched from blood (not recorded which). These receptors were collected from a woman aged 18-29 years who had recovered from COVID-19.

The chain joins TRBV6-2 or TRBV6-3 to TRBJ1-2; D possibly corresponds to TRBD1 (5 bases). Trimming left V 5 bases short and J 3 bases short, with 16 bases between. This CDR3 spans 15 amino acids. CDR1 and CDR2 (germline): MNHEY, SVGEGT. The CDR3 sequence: CASSSYSGADYGYTF. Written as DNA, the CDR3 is TGTGCCAGCAGTAGCTACAGTGGGGCGGACTATGGCTACACCTTC.

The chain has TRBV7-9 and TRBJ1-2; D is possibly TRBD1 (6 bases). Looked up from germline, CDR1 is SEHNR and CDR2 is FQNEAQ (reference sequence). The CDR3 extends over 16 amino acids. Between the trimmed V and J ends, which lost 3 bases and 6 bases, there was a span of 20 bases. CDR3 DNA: TGTGCCAGCAGCTTTTTGGACCCTCCAGGGGTCGATGGCTACACCTTC. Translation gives CASSFLDPPGVDGYTF. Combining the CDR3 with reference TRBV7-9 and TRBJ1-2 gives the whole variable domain DTGVSQNPRHKITKRGQNVTFRCDPISEHNRLYWYRQTLGQGPEFLTYFQNEAQLEKSRLLSDRFSAERPKGSFSTLEIQRTEQGDSAMYLCASSFLDPPGVDGYTFGSGTRLTVV.

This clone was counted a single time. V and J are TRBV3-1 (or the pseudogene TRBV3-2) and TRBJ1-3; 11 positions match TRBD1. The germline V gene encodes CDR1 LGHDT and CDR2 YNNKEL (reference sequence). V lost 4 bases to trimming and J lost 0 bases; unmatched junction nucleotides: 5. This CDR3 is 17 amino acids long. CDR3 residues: CASSRTGGLGSGNTIYF. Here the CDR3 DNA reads TGTGCCAGCAGCCGGACAGGGGGCCTTGGCTCTGGAAACACCATATATTTT.

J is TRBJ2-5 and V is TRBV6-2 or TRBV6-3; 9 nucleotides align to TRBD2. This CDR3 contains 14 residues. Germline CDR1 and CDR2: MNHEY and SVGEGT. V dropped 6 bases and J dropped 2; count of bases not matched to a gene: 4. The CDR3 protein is CASSASGGQETQYF. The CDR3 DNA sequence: TGTGCCAGCAGCGCCAGCGGGGGGCAAGAGACCCAGTACTTC.

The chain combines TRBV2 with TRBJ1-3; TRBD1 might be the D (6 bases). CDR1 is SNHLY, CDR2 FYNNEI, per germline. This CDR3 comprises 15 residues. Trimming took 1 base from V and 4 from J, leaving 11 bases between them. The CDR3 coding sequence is TGTGCCAGCAGTGAAGACAGGGTGCCGGGAAACACCATATATTTT. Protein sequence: CASSEDRVPGNTIYF.

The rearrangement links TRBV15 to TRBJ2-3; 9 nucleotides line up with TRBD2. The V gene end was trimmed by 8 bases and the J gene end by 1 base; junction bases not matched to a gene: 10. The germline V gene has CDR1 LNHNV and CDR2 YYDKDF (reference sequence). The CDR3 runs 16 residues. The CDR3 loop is CATRTVAGAGTDTQYF. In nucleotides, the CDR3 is TGTGCCACCCGGACTGTAGCGGGGGCCGGCACAGATACGCAGTATTTT.

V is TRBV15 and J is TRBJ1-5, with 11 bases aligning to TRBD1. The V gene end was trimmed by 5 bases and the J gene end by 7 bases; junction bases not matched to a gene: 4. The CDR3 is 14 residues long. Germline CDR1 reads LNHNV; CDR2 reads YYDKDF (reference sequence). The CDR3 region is CATSQDRGRQPQHF. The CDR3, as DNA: TGTGCCACCAGCCAGGACAGGGGGCGCCAGCCCCAGCATTTT.

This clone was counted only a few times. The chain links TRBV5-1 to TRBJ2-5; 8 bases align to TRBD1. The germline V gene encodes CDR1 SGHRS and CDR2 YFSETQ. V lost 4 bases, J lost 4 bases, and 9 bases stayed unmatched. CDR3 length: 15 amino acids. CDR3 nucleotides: TGCGCCAGCAGCCCTAGGACAGGGATCCCAGAGACCCAGTACTTC. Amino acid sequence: CASSPRTGIPETQYF.